This record covers a single T cell receptor beta chain. Its specificity is not known. The record originates from a study of T cell responses to AZD1222 COVID-19 vaccine. Study-level findings and limits: Reportedly, close to half of spike-specific TCRs are directed against unmutated variant regions. Clonal diversity may have been underestimated in mostly white British donors.

CDR3 size: 13 residues. Per the germline V gene, CDR1 is SGHTA and CDR2 is FQGNSA. The germline V and J ends were trimmed by 3 bases and 6 bases, with 8 bases remaining between them. Measured with immunoSEQ multiplex PCR; TCRdb has only the in-frame clones, and not every one. Of 150,000 to 200,000 clones listed, about 89% are singletons. The TCR comes from an adult in good health. This chain links TRBV7-2 with TRBJ2-2; D call uncertain. Sample: peripheral blood, taken on day 0 of MenACWY control vaccination. The CDR3: CASSLGNPGELFF. In DNA form, the CDR3 reads TGTGCCAGCAGCTTGGGAAATCCCGGGGAGCTGTTTTTT.